This entry describes one T cell receptor (beta chain). A library of TCRbeta sequences, prepared with unique molecular identifiers, was generated. TCRdb re-derived calls from the PCR reads in MiXCR, one entry per CDR3 protein. There are a few hundred thousand distinct CDR3 sequences in the sample; roughly 16% occur only once, and approximately 28% lies in the top ten. V trimming: 1 base; J trimming: 4 bases; junction bases outside the gene matches: 8. This CDR3 spans 16 amino acids. Germline V gene data show CDR1 as DFQATT and CDR2 as SNEGSKA (reference sequence). The data stem from a study of T-cell reconstitution after alpha-beta-depleted transplantation in children.

The sequencing here drew on PBMCs, mostly from graft donor cells, taken 360 days after TCRalphabeta/CD19-depleted stem cell transplant. This chain joins TRBV20-1 and TRBJ2-1; TRBD1 aligns across 9 bases. The receptor was isolated from a boy younger than two who had a stem cell transplant for Wiskott-Aldrich syndrome, so the T cells may come from the graft donor. CDR3 region: CSARGTGAKVYNEQFF. CDR3 DNA sequence: TGCAGTGCTAGAGGGACAGGGGCAAAGGTATACAATGAGCAGTTCTTC.